The T cell receptor beta chain under discussion was sequenced for a study of T cells after posttransplantation cyclophosphamide. The study's findings and limits: Skin or GI-infiltrating T cells shared few TRB sequences with blood.

Assay used: immunoSEQ multiplex PCR; TCRdb lists only in-frame clones, some missing. The sample gives 30,000 to 40,000 clones, roughly 89% of which show up once; approximately 15% is in the top ten. Regarding this clone: Its matching antigen is unknown.

Source material: PBMCs. This TCR was recovered from a woman in her thirties or forties with a blood cancer, CMV-positive, and with a related stem cell donor.

The CDR3 loop reads CASSRTEAFF. The CDR3 DNA sequence: TGTGCCAGCAGCCGCACTGAAGCTTTCTTT. J is TRBJ1-1 and V is TRBV11-2; D gene ambiguous. The CDR3 is 10 amino acids. The ends were cut back, 5 bases at V and 4 bases at J, with 2 bases in the middle. Germline CDR1 and CDR2: SGHAT and FQNNGV.